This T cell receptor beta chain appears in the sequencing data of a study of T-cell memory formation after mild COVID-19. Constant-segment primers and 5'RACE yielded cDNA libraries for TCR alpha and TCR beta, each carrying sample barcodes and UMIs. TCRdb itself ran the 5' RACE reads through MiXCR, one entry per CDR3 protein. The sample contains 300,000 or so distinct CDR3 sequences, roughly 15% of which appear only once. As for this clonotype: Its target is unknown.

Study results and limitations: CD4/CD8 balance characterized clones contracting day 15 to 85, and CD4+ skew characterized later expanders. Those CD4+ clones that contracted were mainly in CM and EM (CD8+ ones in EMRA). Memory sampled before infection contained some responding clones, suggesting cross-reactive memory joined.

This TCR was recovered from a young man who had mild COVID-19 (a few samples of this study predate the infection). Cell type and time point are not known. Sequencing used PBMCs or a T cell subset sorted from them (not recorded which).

DNA of the CDR3: TGTGCCAGCAGCCAAGACCCGTCAGGGGTTGAAAAACTGTTTTTT. This encodes CASSQDPSGVEKLFF. The gene calls are TRBV14 and TRBJ1-4, with D tentatively TRBD1 (6 bases). This CDR3 has 15 amino acids. Germline loops: CDR1 SGHDN, CDR2 FVKESK. V lost 0 bases and J 7 bases, leaving 12 bases between the germline ends.